The present T cell receptor (beta chain) was sequenced within a study of blood T cell repertoires in COVID-19. About the study: Samples taken during acute and convalescent COVID-19 were collected in the United States, Italy and Spain.

Germline trimming cut 5 bases from V and 2 bases from J; bases unmatched to any gene: 4. The germline CDR1 and CDR2 sequences are SGDLS and YYNGEE. This CDR3 has 13 residues. In the original workflow: Nucleated cell counts were estimated from reference gene primer amplification. TCRdb's table, derived via immunoSEQ multiplex PCR, lists solely in-frame clones and lacks some. That table gives V, J and clone size, and the DNA gave D and trimming. The repertoire holds around 140,000 clones, with about 90% as singletons. Sequencing was performed on peripheral blood. This sequence originates from a man aged 50-60 years with active COVID-19. This chain joins TRBV9 and TRBJ2-7, with 7 bases that match TRBD1. In nucleotides, the CDR3 is TGTGCCAGCAGTCCTACAGGGGCCTACGAGCAGTACTTC. Its translation: CASSPTGAYEQYF.